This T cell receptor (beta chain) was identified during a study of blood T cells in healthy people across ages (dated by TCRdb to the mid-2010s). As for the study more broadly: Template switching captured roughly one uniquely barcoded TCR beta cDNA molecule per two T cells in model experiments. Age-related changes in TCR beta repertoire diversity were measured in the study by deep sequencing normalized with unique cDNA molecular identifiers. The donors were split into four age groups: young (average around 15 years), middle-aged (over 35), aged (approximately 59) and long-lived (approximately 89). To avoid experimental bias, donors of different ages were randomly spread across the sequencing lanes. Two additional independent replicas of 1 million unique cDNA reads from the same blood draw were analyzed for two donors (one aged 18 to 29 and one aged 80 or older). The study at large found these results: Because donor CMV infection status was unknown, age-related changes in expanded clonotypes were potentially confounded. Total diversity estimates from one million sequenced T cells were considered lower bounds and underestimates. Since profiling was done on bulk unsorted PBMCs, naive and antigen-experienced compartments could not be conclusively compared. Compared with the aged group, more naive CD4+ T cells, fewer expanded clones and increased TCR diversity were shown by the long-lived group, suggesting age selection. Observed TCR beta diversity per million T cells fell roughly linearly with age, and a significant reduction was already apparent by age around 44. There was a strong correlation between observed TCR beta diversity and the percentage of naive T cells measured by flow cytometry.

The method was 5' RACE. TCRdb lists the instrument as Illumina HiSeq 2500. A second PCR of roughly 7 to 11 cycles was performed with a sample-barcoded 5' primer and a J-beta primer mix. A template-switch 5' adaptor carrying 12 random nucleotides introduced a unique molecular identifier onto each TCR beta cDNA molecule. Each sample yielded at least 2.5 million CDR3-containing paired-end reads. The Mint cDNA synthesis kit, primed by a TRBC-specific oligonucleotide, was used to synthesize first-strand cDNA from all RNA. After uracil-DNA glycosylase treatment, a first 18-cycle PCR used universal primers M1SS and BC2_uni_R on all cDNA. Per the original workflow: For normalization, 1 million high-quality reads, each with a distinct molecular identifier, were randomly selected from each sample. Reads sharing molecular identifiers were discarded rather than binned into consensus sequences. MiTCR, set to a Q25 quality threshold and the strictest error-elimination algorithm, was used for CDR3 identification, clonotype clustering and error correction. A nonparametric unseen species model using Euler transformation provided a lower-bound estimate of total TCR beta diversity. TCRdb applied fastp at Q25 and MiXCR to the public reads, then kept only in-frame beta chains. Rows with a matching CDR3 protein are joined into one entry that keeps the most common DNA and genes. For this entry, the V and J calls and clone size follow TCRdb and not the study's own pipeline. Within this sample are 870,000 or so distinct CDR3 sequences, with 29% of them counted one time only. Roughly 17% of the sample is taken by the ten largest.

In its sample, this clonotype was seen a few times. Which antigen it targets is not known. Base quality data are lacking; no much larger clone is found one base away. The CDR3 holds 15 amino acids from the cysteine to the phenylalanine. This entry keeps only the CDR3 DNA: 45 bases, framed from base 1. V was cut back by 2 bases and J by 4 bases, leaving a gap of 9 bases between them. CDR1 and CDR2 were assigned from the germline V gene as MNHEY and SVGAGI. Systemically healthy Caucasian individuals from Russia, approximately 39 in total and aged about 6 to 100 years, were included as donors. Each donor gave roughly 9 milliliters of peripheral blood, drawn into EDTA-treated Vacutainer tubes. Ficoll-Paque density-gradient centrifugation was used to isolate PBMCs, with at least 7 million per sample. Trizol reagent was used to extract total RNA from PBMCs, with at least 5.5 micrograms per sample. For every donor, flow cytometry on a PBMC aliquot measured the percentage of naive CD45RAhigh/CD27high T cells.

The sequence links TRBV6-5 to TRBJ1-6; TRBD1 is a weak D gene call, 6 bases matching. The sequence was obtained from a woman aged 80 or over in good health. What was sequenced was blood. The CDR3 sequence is CASSYTTGYNSPLHF. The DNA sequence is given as TGTGCCAGCAGTTACACCACAGGGTATAATTCACCCCTCCACTTT.